Listed here is a single TCR beta chain. Its antigen is unknown. Each CDR3 protein gets one entry after TCRdb re-called the 5' RACE reads with MiXCR. The sample records some 300,000 distinct CDR3 sequences, 8.7% being singletons. The data derive from a study of T cells after yellow fever vaccination. The CDR3 length is 13 residues. V dropped 2 bases and J dropped 3 bases, with 7 bases sitting between them. Germline-derived CDR1 and CDR2 are SNHLY and FYNNEI. General study findings and limits: Most clones from primary vaccination resurfaced after the booster (nearly 97% CD4, over 85% CD8). Among all clonotypes, a small share was observed in both CD4 and CD8 compartments. Weaker overall was a secondary response that nonetheless peaked faster, on day 5 versus 15. Researchers cautioned that FACS-sorted repertoires could harbor abundant clonotypes contaminating from the bulk population.

Sequenced here: CD4+ T cells sorted from PBMCs, sampled 5 days after the yellow fever booster vaccination. The rearrangement uses TRBV2 and TRBJ2-5; D remains ambiguous. This TCR came from a man aged 18 to 29 who received the YFV17D yellow fever vaccine. DNA of the CDR3: TGTGCCAGCAGTGAAAGGCGGAAAGAGACCCAGTACTTC. Protein product: CASSERRKETQYF.